The rows below give T cell receptor beta chains drawn from one sample of a study of T cells after yellow fever vaccination. One entry per CDR3 protein results from TCRdb running MiXCR on the 5' RACE reads. The table includes under 350,000 distinct CDR3 sequences, roughly 3.9% detected once. The specimen was PBMCs, collected 5 days after the yellow fever booster vaccination. The receptors come from a man between 18 and 29 years old who received the YFV17D yellow fever vaccine. CDR3s include the opening cysteine and the closing phenylalanine or tryptophan. The order of the fields is clone size, CDR3 length, J gene, D gene, V gene, CDR3 protein, CDR3 DNA. The D gene is left open where the match is weak. Size is stated for part of the rows, as once, few or many counts, or as a class when the clone is expanded.

many	13	TRBJ1-5	.	TRBV6-6	CASSTGSVQPQHF	TGTGCCAGCAGTACAGGGTCGGTTCAGCCCCAGCATTTT
.	12	TRBJ1-1	.	TRBV3-1	CASSQDGGQAFF	TGTGCCAGCAGCCAAGATGGGGGGCAAGCTTTCTTT
many	12	TRBJ2-1	.	TRBV19	CASSISRDVQFF	TGTGCCAGTAGTATCTCCAGGGATGTGCAGTTCTTC
many	14	TRBJ2-1	.	TRBV12-3/TRBV12-4	CASSLGGFYNEQFF	TGTGCCAGCAGTTTAGGGGGGTTCTATAATGAGCAGTTCTTC
few	14	TRBJ2-2	.	TRBV19	CASSPGHFTGELFF	TGTGCCAGTAGCCCGGGACATTTCACGGGGGAGCTGTTTTTT
.	15	TRBJ1-4	.	TRBV28	CASSLLAGSGEKLFF	TGTGCCAGCAGTTTATTGGCTGGGTCGGGGGAAAAACTGTTTTTT
many	13	TRBJ1-2	TRBD1	TRBV4-3	CASSSGQGWGYTF	TGCGCCAGCAGCTCTGGACAGGGTTGGGGCTACACCTTC
.	16	TRBJ2-1	.	TRBV7-9	CASSPRTASSYNEQFF	TGTGCCAGCAGCCCGAGGACAGCGAGCTCCTACAATGAGCAGTTCTTC
.	14	TRBJ1-6	.	TRBV9	CASSERRSNSPLHF	TGTGCCAGCAGCGAACGAAGATCAAATTCACCCCTCCACTTT
.	15	TRBJ2-1	TRBD1	TRBV29-1	CSVDGTVGSYNEQFF	TGCAGCGTGGATGGGACAGTAGGCTCCTACAATGAGCAGTTCTTC
.	16	TRBJ1-5	TRBD1	TRBV4-1	CASSQDGDRDDQPQHF	TGCGCCAGCAGCCAAGATGGGGACAGGGATGATCAGCCCCAGCATTTT
few	15	TRBJ1-1	.	TRBV5-1	CASSLGPGEGTEAFF	TGCGCCAGCAGCTTGGGGCCAGGGGAGGGCACTGAAGCTTTCTTT
few	16	TRBJ2-4	TRBD1	TRBV9	CASSAGQGASKNIQYF	TGTGCCAGCAGCGCGGGACAGGGGGCTTCCAAAAACATTCAGTACTTC
.	13	TRBJ1-1	.	TRBV18	CASSPKGYTEAFF	TGTGCCAGCTCACCAAAAGGGTACACTGAAGCTTTCTTT
.	14	TRBJ2-3	TRBD1	TRBV12-5	CASGPGQGGDTQYF	TGTGCTAGTGGTCCCGGACAGGGAGGTGATACGCAGTATTTT
.	15	TRBJ1-1	.	TRBV11-1	CASSAFIQGSTEAFF	TGTGCCAGCAGCGCCTTCATACAGGGAAGCACTGAAGCTTTCTTT
.	16	TRBJ1-1	.	TRBV7-3	CASCSGRITMNTEAFF	TGTGCCAGCTGCTCGGGACGGATTACCATGAACACTGAAGCTTTCTTT
many	14	TRBJ2-7	TRBD1	TRBV20-1	CSARSGGTGDEQYF	TGCAGTGCTAGATCGGGGGGGACAGGGGACGAGCAGTACTTC
few	12	TRBJ2-5	.	TRBV28	CASSSHPETQYF	TGTGCCAGCAGTTCACACCCAGAGACCCAGTACTTC
many	13	TRBJ2-3	.	TRBV10-3	CAISDWGSDTQYF	TGTGCCATCAGTGATTGGGGGTCAGATACGCAGTATTTT
few	17	TRBJ2-1	TRBD2	TRBV10-1	CASIAVIAGDYYNEQFF	TGCGCCAGCATCGCCGTGATAGCGGGGGACTACTACAATGAGCAGTTCTTC
few	15	TRBJ2-7	.	TRBV9	CASSVAGAASYEQYF	TGTGCCAGCAGCGTAGCGGGGGCGGCCTCCTACGAGCAGTACTTC
many	14	TRBJ2-4	.	TRBV7-2	CASSLGGPGNIQYF	TGTGCCAGCAGCTTAGGCGGGCCAGGGAACATTCAGTACTTC
few	14	TRBJ1-2	.	TRBV5-4	CASNLPGRYYGYTF	TGTGCCAGCAACCTGCCGGGACGGTACTATGGCTACACCTTC
.	14	TRBJ2-3	.	TRBV5-1	CASKDSASTDTQYF	TGCGCCAGCAAGGACTCAGCTAGCACAGATACGCAGTATTTT
.	14	TRBJ2-5	.	TRBV6-2/TRBV6-3	CASSYTRGQGTQYF	TGTGCCAGCAGTTACACGAGGGGCCAGGGGACCCAGTACTTC
.	13	TRBJ2-5	.	TRBV19	CASSIQEQETQYF	TGTGCCAGTAGTATACAGGAGCAAGAGACCCAGTACTTC
.	15	TRBJ1-3	.	TRBV5-1	CASAKDPSSGNTIYF	TGCGCCAGCGCAAAGGACCCGAGCTCTGGAAACACCATATATTTT
many	10	TRBJ2-3	.	TRBV29-1	CSAGTDTQYF	TGCAGCGCCGGCACAGATACGCAGTATTTT
.	15	TRBJ2-3	.	TRBV12-3/TRBV12-4	CASSFMGASTDTQYF	TGTGCCAGCAGTTTTATGGGGGCCAGCACAGATACGCAGTATTTT
.	13	TRBJ1-2	TRBD1	TRBV2	CASSAGTGYGYTF	TGTGCCAGCAGTGCCGGGACAGGGTACGGCTACACCTTC
.	14	TRBJ1-6	.	TRBV25-1	CASHGGEGGSPLHF	TGTGCCAGCCATGGGGGTGAGGGGGGTTCACCCCTCCACTTT
many	14	TRBJ1-2	.	TRBV5-1	CASSLVDGKNGYTF	TGCGCCAGCAGCTTGGTCGACGGGAAAAACGGCTACACCTTC
many	14	TRBJ2-1	.	TRBV27	CASTPGSSYNEQFF	TGTGCCAGCACCCCAGGCAGCTCCTACAATGAGCAGTTCTTC
many	13	TRBJ1-2	.	TRBV24-1	CATSSGGPYGYTF	TGTGCCACCAGCTCCGGGGGGCCGTACGGCTACACCTTC
many	18	TRBJ2-4	.	TRBV28	CASSPFYLSSPVKNIQYF	TGTGCCAGCAGTCCTTTTTATTTATCATCCCCAGTCAAAAACATTCAGTACTTC
.	14	TRBJ1-5	.	TRBV7-2	CASSLSRTNQPQHF	TGTGCCAGCAGCCTAAGTCGGACAAATCAGCCCCAGCATTTT
.	16	TRBJ1-4	.	TRBV6-5	CASSYLQGRRFEKLFF	TGTGCCAGCAGTTACTTACAGGGCCGCCGATTTGAAAAACTGTTTTTT
many	13	TRBJ2-5	.	TRBV20-1	CSAPSGGGGDQYF	TGCAGTGCTCCCTCAGGGGGCGGGGGGGACCAGTACTTC
many	17	TRBJ2-2	.	TRBV18	CASSPGVRQKIAGELFF	TGTGCCAGCTCACCAGGGGTAAGACAGAAGATTGCCGGGGAGCTGTTTTTT
.	14	TRBJ1-2	.	TRBV4-2	CASSQVETALGYTF	TGTGCCAGCAGCCAAGTGGAGACAGCGCTAGGCTACACCTTC
few	15	TRBJ1-1	.	TRBV4-1	CASSRGLTGGTEAFF	TGCGCCAGCAGCCGCGGCTTGACTGGGGGGACTGAAGCTTTCTTT
.	14	TRBJ1-5	.	TRBV10-3	CAISDGGFNQPQHF	TGTGCCATCAGTGATGGTGGTTTCAATCAGCCCCAGCATTTT
many	16	TRBJ2-5	.	TRBV4-1	CASSGDGFSAPETQYF	TGCGCCAGCAGTGGAGACGGGTTCTCTGCGCCCGAGACCCAGTACTTC
few	15	TRBJ1-6	TRBD1	TRBV20-1	CSARDPGQGGSPLHF	TGCAGTGCTAGAGATCCGGGACAGGGGGGTTCACCCCTCCACTTT